This record concerns one T cell receptor (beta chain) sequence. The antigen is undetermined. This sample was included in a study of T cells after yellow fever vaccination. Across the study: Some fractions had low cell numbers, and these were prepared with SMART-Seq v4 Ultra Low Input.

Using its own MiXCR run on the 5' RACE reads, TCRdb lists one record per CDR3 protein. The table has about 300,000 distinct CDR3 sequences, about 4% seen once; the top ten hold approximately 24%. The study, taken as a whole, reports: Across the CD4 and CD8 compartments, a small share of clonotypes was present in both. Post-booster repertoires contained most primary-vaccination clones again (roughly 97% CD4, around 89% CD8). Contaminants from the bulk population, in the form of abundant clonotypes, could be found in FACS-sorted repertoires.

The sequencing here drew on PBMCs, taken 5 days after the yellow fever booster vaccination. This clonotype was sampled from a man younger than 30 who received the YFV17D yellow fever vaccine.

The CDR3 reads CASSTHRGSSYNEQFF. The CDR3 nucleotides are TGTGCCAGTAGTACACACAGGGGAAGCTCCTACAATGAGCAGTTCTTC. The V and J genes are TRBV19 and TRBJ2-1; 7 bases are a match to TRBD1. The V segment lost 4 bases and the J segment 0 bases; nucleotides outside the gene matches: 6. CDR1 LNHDA and CDR2 SQIVND come from the germline V gene (reference sequence). This CDR3 has 16 residues.